This section outlines one T cell receptor (beta chain) sequence together with its context. The data derive from a study of blood T cell repertoires in COVID-19. For the study at large: The United States, Italy and Spain provided the acute and convalescent COVID-19 samples. Sources were T cells, B-cell-depleted T cells, or PBMCs; the material itself was cDNA or gDNA.

Assignment of participants to cohorts was predicated upon participant-reported clinical history. Authors' analysis steps: Researchers report that nucleated cell counts were estimated from reference gene primer amplification. Libraries were prepared by immunoSEQ multiplex PCR; TCRdb keeps only in-frame clonotypes and omits some of them. V, J and clone size are taken as reported in that table, and D and trimming were inferred from the DNA itself. The sample contains 130,000 to 150,000 clones, about 89% of which appear only once. This TCR derives from a man in his fifties or sixties who had recovered from COVID-19. The sample was PBMCs or T cells enriched from blood (not recorded which).

The CDR3 loop reads CASSQARNEQFF. Here the CDR3 DNA reads TGCGCCAGCAGCCAAGCTAGGAATGAGCAGTTCTTC. The gene calls are TRBV4-1 and TRBJ2-1; D call uncertain. This CDR3 region has 12 residues. Trimming took off 1 base at V and 7 bases at J, with 5 bases between the two ends. Germline V gene sequence: CDR1 MGHRA, CDR2 YSYEKL.